This TCR beta chain was observed in a study of CD8 T cells in Susac syndrome (dated by TCRdb to between 2018 and 2021). In the study overall: Among the sequenced Susac syndrome patients, about six had clinically active disease and fewer than 10 were in clinical remission. At the time of blood withdrawal, Susac syndrome patients were either therapy-naive, taking corticosteroids (with some also receiving IVIg), or on IVIg alone. Repertoire sequencing was used to test whether CD8+ T cell activation and differentiation in Susac syndrome was antigen driven.

With respect to this clonotype: The antigen it recognizes is unknown. One base away there is no much larger clone; base qualities are not given.

According to the germline V gene, CDR1 reads SQVTM and CDR2 reads ANQGSEA. V is cut back by 6 bases and J by 3 bases, with 13 bases in the junction unmatched. The CDR3 sequence holds 15 residues, the cysteine and phenylalanine included. The entry retains the CDR3 DNA only, 45 bases that are in frame from base 1. RNA was extracted using the RNeasy kit, and about 0.5 to 1 microgram was reverse transcribed with random hexamers. TCR beta CDR3 regions were amplified with the immunoSEQ multiplex PCR assay covering 54 Vbeta and 13 Jbeta segments. Bias from PCR amplification was corrected by using a synthetic template baseline for primer optimization and for computational correction. In the paper's pipeline: Reads were assigned to V, D and J genes according to IMGT and analyzed in immunoSEQ Analyzer, with only productive sequences retained. Clonality was computed as one minus Shannon entropy normalized by log2 of the number of productive unique sequences. For each patient and control, public and private clones were evaluated among the 100 most prevalent clones. Clones were defined as Susac-specific when absent from the healthy and MS cohorts, from over 950 published viral clones and from other ImmuneACCESS disease sequences. TCRdb handled the public reads itself, with Q25 trimming in fastp and clone calling in MiXCR, and kept productive beta chains. Merged by CDR3 protein, the rows form single entries marked with the most common genes and DNA. V and J calls and clone size were set by TCRdb, not the authors. The sample table holds approximately 190,000 distinct CDR3 sequences, of which 91% were seen once. The leading ten clones occupy around 0.079% of the sample.

Peripheral blood CD8+ and CD4+ T cells from healthy donors, Susac syndrome patients and multiple sclerosis patients were profiled using high-throughput TCR beta sequencing. The Susac syndrome patients fulfilled recently defined diagnostic criteria for either definite or probable disease. CD8+ TEMRA cells were enriched by FACS, while bulk CD8+ and CD4+ T cells were purified by magnetic negative isolation. Blood was collected in EDTA tubes and processed within 24 hours, with PBMCs isolated through density gradient centrifugation. PBMCs destined for TCR sequencing were cryopreserved in liquid nitrogen and later thawed in a 37 °C water bath. The sorted or isolated CD4+, CD8+ and CD8+ TEMRA cells had a purity of 90% or higher. The paper as a whole reports these results and caveats: No clonal expansion was detected in the CD4+ T cell repertoire of Susac syndrome patients. The number of individuals in the TCR sequencing and HLA analysis was acknowledged as relatively small.

The receptor was isolated from a human donor with Susac syndrome. Sequencing was performed on CD4+ T cells from PBMCs. The receptor chain draws on TRBV29-1 and TRBJ1-1, with TRBD1 matching 7 junction bases. Here the CDR3 is given as CSVLRTGPSYTEAFF. Read as DNA, the sequence is TGCAGCGTCCTCCGGACAGGCCCTAGTTACACTGAAGCTTTCTTT. The full variable domain, completed from the reference TRBV29-1 and TRBJ1-1 proteins outside the CDR3, reads SAVISQKPSRDICQRGTSLTIQCQVDSQVTMMFWYRQQPGQSLTLIATANQGSEATYESGFVIDKFPISRPNLTFSTLTVSNMSPEDSSIYLCSVLRTGPSYTEAFFGQGTRLTVV.